The clone carrying this T cell receptor (beta chain) has at least ten counts. What it recognizes is unknown. The ends were cut back, 1 base at V and 1 base at J, with 7 bases in the middle. The CDR3 consists of 14 residues. CDR1 is KGHSH, CDR2 LQKENI, per germline. The sample is drawn from a study of response to subunit inactivated influenza vaccine. Study observations and caveats: Authors suggested few new T cells are recruited by each seasonal influenza vaccination.

TCRdb itself ran the RT-PCR reads through MiXCR, one entry per CDR3 protein. The sample holds about 500,000 distinct CDR3 sequences, approximately 15% seen once. The chain joins TRBV18 to TRBJ1-2, with D maybe TRBD1 (5 bases). The sample here was CD4+ T cells sorted from PBMCs, taken roughly 24 months after vaccination. The clonotype comes from a man between 50 and 75 years old who received an inactivated influenza vaccine. CDR3 nucleotide sequence: TGTGCCAGCTCACCACAGGGGATTAACTATGGCTACACCTTC. Amino acids: CASSPQGINYGYTF.